This TCR beta chain was identified during a study of early stage breast cancer tumors (dated by TCRdb to 2016 to 2017). Turning to the overall study: Of the approximately 16 invasive breast tumors, approximately 11 were found to be estrogen receptor-positive, progesterone receptor-positive and HER2-negative. Of the approximately 12 ER+/PR+/HER2- tumors, eight were classified as invasive ductal carcinomas and four as invasive lobular carcinomas. On average, each sample had 9.5 to 10-fold read coverage. A total of 2,651,842 templates, representing some 1,000,000 unique clonotypes, were detected across all samples. Paper-wide results and their limitations: Repertoires from blood resembled normal breast more closely than tumor, and using blood as a reference for each tissue separated tumor from normal in 14 of 16 patients. Enriched TCRB sequences shared across patients were mostly commonly generated sequences, unlikely to play an important role in the tumor microenvironment. Bulk genomic DNA sequencing of unsorted cells missed chain pairing and functional markers such as CD4, CD8 and FOXP3. Roughly 2.5-fold higher T cell density and higher clonality were observed in tumors than in adjacent normal breast tissue. The small cohort size prevented analysis by tumor subtype.

The study profiled bulk TCR beta-chain repertoires in matched peripheral blood, tumor and adjacent normal breast tissue taken from approximately 15 patients with early-stage breast cancer. Before surgery, whole blood (about 4.5-11 mL) was collected into EDTA tubes and processed within 2 hours. Ficoll-Paque centrifugation in SepMate-50 tubes was used to isolate peripheral blood mononuclear cells. PBMCs were cryopreserved in approximately 90% FBS with about 10% DMSO in aliquots of 2 to 4 million cells and stored in liquid nitrogen. Genomic DNA was extracted with the Qiagen AllPrep DNA/RNA Mini kit. This clone has a handful of counts. No cognate antigen has been identified for it. Within one base of it there is no much larger clone, and no base qualities were kept. Each sample was amplified in two independent genomic DNA replicates, using around 550 ng for blood and around 1.5 ug for tumor or normal breast. TCRB sequencing of genomic DNA was carried out with the ImmunoSeq Intro kit according to the manufacturer's instructions. The multiplex PCR ran for 30 to 35 cycles using proprietary primers and spike-in control sequences for absolute quantification. An 87-bp fragment spanning the CDR3 and flanking V and J genes was sequenced with single-end 150-bp reads. Seven samples, with two replicates for each sample, were multiplexed per lane of an Illumina MiSeq using version 3.0 chemistry. As for the original processing: Raw data were processed with the vendor's proprietary pipeline, and both replicates were merged into a single result per sample. Clonotypes were defined as productive rearrangements sharing the V-gene family, CDR3 amino acid sequence and J-gene segment. Clonality was calculated as 1 minus the normalized Shannon entropy (Pielou evenness) of TCRB abundances. To estimate T cell density, the total number of templates was divided by the number of input cells, which was inferred from the amount of DNA input. Recon was used with default parameters to estimate total repertoire diversity and clonality. Tumor-enriched clonotypes were defined as having over 0.1% abundance in tumor and at least 32-fold higher abundance than in normal breast. Held by TCRdb, this immuneACCESS table contains in-frame sequences only and omits some clones. Under half of the omission traces to an unresolved V gene where checked; the cause of the rest is unknown. The DNA gave D and trimming, while V, J and clone size come from that table. This sample has approximately 70,000 clones in its table, and over 80% of those were observed once. The ten largest clones represent approximately 4.5% of the sample.

Sequenced sample: blood. The TCR comes from a middle-aged person with breast cancer.

The CDR3 in this case is CASSPAQGLGEQYF. The DNA sequence is TGTGCCAGCAGCCCAGCGCAGGGGTTAGGCGAGCAGTACTTC. Here the chain combines TRBV7-3 and TRBJ2-7; D gene: possibly TRBD1, on 6 matching bases. The germline V gene specifies SGHTA as CDR1 and FQGTGA as CDR2. Reading from cysteine to phenylalanine, the CDR3 counts 14 amino acids. CDR3 DNA is the only sequence kept; it has 42 bases, read in frame from the first base. V is clipped by 5 bases and J by 6 bases, and the sequence between their germline boundaries is 17 bases long.